A single sample is the source of the 31 T cell receptor beta chains below, sequenced in a study of blood T cell repertoires in COVID-19. Only in-frame clones appear in the TCRdb table, and some are missing; sequencing was by immunoSEQ multiplex PCR. The table includes 150,000 to 180,000 clones, about 80% detected once. The sample comprised peripheral blood. These receptors were taken from a woman between 55 and 75 years old with COVID-19, enrolled during active disease.

The chain couples TRBV9 to TRBJ1-3; the D is unclear. Looked up from germline, CDR1 is SGDLS and CDR2 is YYNGEE. The CDR3 is made up of 15 amino acids. V lost 3 bases to trimming and J lost 0 bases, with 10 bases between them. DNA of the CDR3: TGTGCCAGCAGCGCCCGGGGTCTCTCTGGAAACACCATATATTTT. This gives the protein CASSARGLSGNTIYF.

This clone has only a few counts. V and J are TRBV5-1 and TRBJ2-7; possible D gene TRBD2, 6 bases. Germline loops: CDR1 SGHRS, CDR2 YFSETQ. The CDR3 runs 14 residues. V was pared by 3 bases and J by 1 base, with 11 bases between. CDR3 nucleotides: TGCGCCAGCAGCTGGGACTCTCAGTCCTACGAGCAGTACTTC. It yields the protein CASSWDSQSYEQYF.

The rearrangement uses TRBV12-3 or TRBV12-4 and TRBJ2-7; the match to TRBD1 covers 8 bases. The V and J ends lost 6 bases and 8 bases, in that order; junction bases with no gene match: 9. CDR3 length: 13 residues. This CDR3 reads CASSQGQGFKQYV. CDR3 in DNA: TGTGCCAGCAGCCAAGGACAGGGTTTCAAGCAGTACGTC.

The chain links TRBV6-2 or TRBV6-3 to TRBJ2-3; D is possibly TRBD1 (5 bases). The germline gives CDR1 MNHEY, CDR2 SVGEGT. The length of the CDR3 is 14 residues. Trimming cost V 2 bases and J 6 bases, with 12 bases left between them. CDR3 coding DNA: TGTGCCAGCAGTTACGGCAGGGATGGGGATACGCAGTATTTT. Translated, it gives CASSYGRDGDTQYF.

This chain links TRBV2 with TRBJ1-1; weak D call: TRBD1 (5 bases). This CDR3 has 14 residues. Germline CDR1 is SNHLY and CDR2 is FYNNEI. The V and J ends lost 11 bases and 3 bases respectively, with 19 bases between them. The CDR3 region has the DNA TGTGCCGGTAGAGGTTGGGGGGGACACACTGAAGCTTTCTTT. It specifies CAGRGWGGHTEAFF.

This clone was seen just once. The J gene is TRBJ2-1, the V gene TRBV6-5; D possibly corresponds to TRBD1 (5 bases). The ends were cut back, 6 bases at V and 6 bases at J, with 9 bases in the middle. This CDR3 is 12 amino acids long. CDR1 MNHEY and CDR2 SVGAGI come from the germline V gene. The DNA for the CDR3 is TGTGCCAGCAGGTCCAGGGTCAATGAGCAGTTCTTC. It yields the protein CASRSRVNEQFF.

The chain carries TRBV27 and TRBJ1-5; D unresolved. Trimming took off 1 base at V and 4 bases at J, with 8 bases between the two ends. CDR1 and CDR2 (germline): MNHEY, SMNVEV (reference sequence). The CDR3 is 14 amino acids. Here the CDR3 reads CASSLYEDNQPQHF. The CDR3, as DNA: TGTGCCAGCAGTTTATATGAGGATAATCAGCCCCAGCATTTT.

The chain has TRBV3-1 (or the pseudogene TRBV3-2) and TRBJ1-2, with D perhaps TRBD1 (6 bases). Germline V gene lookup returns CDR1 LGHDT and CDR2 YNNKEL (reference sequence). V lost 4 bases and J lost 8, with 20 bases in between. The CDR3 sequence is 15 residues long. The CDR3 loop reads CASSRQARGWGGYTF. CDR3 nucleotide sequence: TGTGCCAGCAGCCGACAAGCCAGGGGTTGGGGGGGCTACACCTTC.

The rearrangement links TRBV27 to TRBJ2-7; D may be TRBD1 (6 bases). The V gene lost 5 bases and the J gene lost 4 bases, with 12 bases spanning the gap. CDR1 and CDR2 from the germline V gene are MNHEY and SMNVEV (reference sequence). This CDR3 is 13 amino acids long. The CDR3 sequence: CASSPHRAYEQYF. The CDR3 bases are TGTGCCAGCAGTCCTCACAGGGCATACGAGCAGTACTTC.

The V gene is TRBV30, the J gene TRBJ2-2, with 9 bases fitting TRBD2. The V segment lost 3 bases and the J segment 5 bases; nucleotides outside the gene matches: 13. Germline V gives CDR1 GTSNPN, CDR2 SVGIG (reference sequence). CDR3 length: 17 residues. CDR3 in DNA: TGTGCCTGGAGCGCCTCAGTAGCGGGAGTGGGGACCGGGGAGCTGTTTTTT. Protein product: CAWSASVAGVGTGELFF.

This clone occurred a few times. The chain combines TRBV6-1 with TRBJ1-6; D unclear. Trimming took off 0 bases at V and 13 bases at J, with 10 bases between the two ends. The germline V gene encodes CDR1 MNHNS and CDR2 SASEGT. The CDR3 loop spans 13 amino acids. The CDR3 protein is CASSEATKLPLHF. CDR3 DNA sequence: TGTGCCAGCAGTGAAGCGACTAAGCTCCCCCTCCACTTT.

The rearrangement joins TRBV6-6 to TRBJ2-2; D might be TRBD1 (6 bases). CDR1 MNHNY and CDR2 SVGAGI come from the germline V gene (reference sequence). This CDR3 contains 14 residues. With 5 bases removed from V and 6 bases from J, the gap between germline ends came to 13 bases. Here the CDR3 reads CASSATRGSGELFF. The CDR3 DNA follows: TGTGCCAGCAGTGCCACCAGGGGTTCCGGGGAGCTGTTTTTT.

The J gene is TRBJ2-3, the V gene TRBV24-1; the match to TRBD2 covers 10 bases. Germline V gene data show CDR1 as KGHDR and CDR2 as SFDVKD. This CDR3 region has 16 residues. V gave up 3 bases and J gave up 4 bases; unmatched junction bases: 6. The CDR3: CATSDPSGRFADTQYF. Here the CDR3 DNA reads TGTGCCACCAGTGATCCTAGCGGGAGATTTGCAGATACGCAGTATTTT.

The chain combines TRBV6-1 with TRBJ1-1; TRBD1 matches 9 bases. After removal of 6 bases from V and 2 bases from J, the junction contained 4 bases not matched to a gene. Per germline, CDR1 MNHNS and CDR2 SASEGT. The CDR3 length is 14 residues. The CDR3 DNA reads as TGTGCCAGCAGCAAACAGGGGGCCAACACTGAAGCTTTCTTT. This gives the protein CASSKQGANTEAFF.

This rearrangement joins TRBV18 to TRBJ2-1; D possibly corresponds to TRBD1 (5 bases). This CDR3 has 14 residues. CDR1 is KGHSH and CDR2 is LQKENI in the germline V gene. The V end was cut by 4 bases, the J end by 4 bases, with 11 bases between. CDR3 DNA sequence: TGTGCCAGCTCACAAGGGGCGGAGTACAATGAGCAGTTCTTC. Translation gives CASSQGAEYNEQFF. Full variable domain (rest looked up from reference TRBV18 and TRBJ2-1): NAGVMQNPRHLVRRRGQEARLRCSPMKGHSHVYWYRQLPEEGLKFMVYLQKENIIDESGMPKERFSAEFPKEGPSILRIQQVVRGDSAAYFCASSQGAEYNEQFFGPGTRLTVL.

This sequence joins TRBV25-1 and TRBJ1-1, with 7 bases fitting TRBD1. The V segment lost 8 bases and the J segment 5 bases; nucleotides outside the gene matches: 5. The CDR3 runs to 12 residues. Germline V gene data show CDR1 as MGHDK and CDR2 as SYGVNS. The CDR3 coding sequence is TGTGCCAGCGCGGGACAGATAACTGAAGCTTTCTTT. It encodes CASAGQITEAFF.

This chain connects TRBV27 to TRBJ1-1; 9 nucleotides match TRBD1. The CDR3 covers 16 residues. Germline values: CDR1 MNHEY, CDR2 SMNVEV (reference sequence). Trimming took 1 base from V and 1 from J; bases not matched to a gene: 4. The CDR3 sequence is CASSLYWDRANTEAFF. CDR3 DNA: TGTGCCAGCAGTTTATACTGGGACAGGGCGAACACTGAAGCTTTCTTT.

V usage is TRBV4-1 and J usage is TRBJ1-4; D unresolved. The CDR3 is 18 residues long. The germline V gene has CDR1 MGHRA and CDR2 YSYEKL. Between the trimmed V and J ends, which lost 4 bases and 3 bases, there was a span of 21 bases. CDR3: CASSRLQPSRVSNEKLFF. The CDR3 coding sequence is TGCGCCAGCAGCCGATTACAGCCCTCCCGAGTTTCTAATGAAAAACTGTTTTTT.

The chain couples TRBV15 to TRBJ2-5; D may be TRBD1 (6 bases). CDR1 and CDR2 (germline): LNHNV, YYDKDF (reference sequence). CDR3 size: 16 residues. Trimming pared 0 bases from V and 2 bases from J, leaving 13 bases between. The CDR3 DNA reads as TGTGCCACCAGCAGAGATTGGCAGGGGTTACAAGAGACCCAGTACTTC. Translated: CATSRDWQGLQETQYF.

The V call is TRBV9, the J call TRBJ2-7, with D uncertain. Germline loops: CDR1 SGDLS, CDR2 YYNGEE. Trimming stripped 4 bases from V and 0 bases from J, with 11 bases between. The CDR3 length is 14 residues. The CDR3 here is CASSPQVSSYEQYF. The CDR3 DNA reads TGTGCCAGCAGCCCCCAAGTTAGCTCCTACGAGCAGTACTTC.

Of note for this clone: The sample carries other DNA sequences with the same CDR3. The gene calls are TRBV5-1 and TRBJ2-1; the match to TRBD2 covers 12 bases. The CDR3 has 19 residues. Germline V gives CDR1 SGHRS, CDR2 YFSETQ. The V segment lost 0 bases and the J segment 0 bases; nucleotides outside the gene matches: 7. In nucleotides, the CDR3 is TGCGCCAGCAGCTTGGAATCTAGCGGGAGGGGTAGCTCCTACAATGAGCAGTTCTTC. Amino acid sequence: CASSLESSGRGSSYNEQFF. The complete variable domain, with remaining parts taken from reference TRBV5-1 and TRBJ2-1, reads KAGVTQTPRYLIKTRGQQVTLSCSPISGHRSVSWYQQTPGQGLQFLFEYFSETQRNKGNFPGRFSGRQFSNSRSEMNVSTLELGDSALYLCASSLESSGRGSSYNEQFFGPGTRLTVL.

V and J are TRBV30 and TRBJ1-2; D may be TRBD1 (5 bases). Trimming took off 5 bases at V and 0 bases at J, with 10 bases between the two ends. The germline V gene has CDR1 GTSNPN and CDR2 SVGIG (reference sequence). This CDR3 comprises 13 residues. Written as DNA, the CDR3 is TGTGCCTGGTTCCCGGACACTAACTATGGCTACACCTTC. This encodes CAWFPDTNYGYTF.

This clone was found a few times. The V call is TRBV7-2, the J call TRBJ1-2, with 7 bases identical to TRBD1. Per the germline V gene, CDR1 is SGHTA and CDR2 is FQGNSA. With V trimmed by 2 bases and J by 8 bases, 5 bases remained unmatched. This CDR3 is built from 13 residues. The CDR3 loop reads CASSLTRGYGYTF. CDR3 in DNA: TGTGCCAGCAGCTTAACCAGGGGGTACGGCTACACCTTC.

Turning to this clone: Other DNA sequences in this specimen translate into the identical CDR3. V and J are TRBV5-1 and TRBJ1-3; D gene uncertain. This CDR3 has 14 amino acids. Germline V lookup: CDR1 SGHRS, CDR2 YFSETQ. The V end was cut by 0 bases, the J end by 0 bases, with 4 bases between. The CDR3 DNA is TGCGCCAGCAGCTTGGCCCTCTCTGGAAACACCATATATTTT. Translating it yields CASSLALSGNTIYF.

The count of this clone is one. This chain links TRBV7-8 with TRBJ2-1, with D perhaps TRBD2 (6 bases). Germline-derived CDR1 and CDR2 are SGHVS and FQNEAQ. Trimming pared 4 bases from V and 6 bases from J, leaving 13 bases between. The CDR3 length is 14 residues. The CDR3 is CASSSDWDSNEQFF. The CDR3 bases are TGTGCCAGCAGCTCCGATTGGGACTCCAATGAGCAGTTCTTC.

The CDR3, as DNA: TGTGCCAGCAGTGACCGTGGACAGGGTTCCTACGAGCAGTACGTC. This encodes CASSDRGQGSYEQYV. V and J are TRBV6-1 and TRBJ2-7; TRBD1 aligns across 8 bases. This CDR3 is built from 15 residues. Germline CDR1 is MNHNS and CDR2 is SASEGT. Trimming removed 3 bases from V and 1 base from J; junction bases left unmatched: 5.

This chain uses TRBV2 with TRBJ1-6, with 7 bases that match TRBD1. Germline CDR1 SNHLY, CDR2 FYNNEI. V gave up 7 bases and J gave up 10 bases; unmatched junction bases: 10. The CDR3 length is 14 residues. CDR3 loop: CASILQGVGSPLHF. In nucleotides, the CDR3 is TGTGCCAGCATACTTCAGGGGGTAGGGTCACCCCTCCACTTT.

This rearrangement joins TRBV5-1 to TRBJ2-7, with 8 nucleotides matching TRBD2. The CDR3 covers 15 residues. With V trimmed by 0 bases and J by 0 bases, 2 bases remained unmatched. Looked up from germline, CDR1 is SGHRS and CDR2 is YFSETQ. This chain's CDR3 is CASSLVAGTSYEQYF. The CDR3 nucleotides are TGCGCCAGCAGCTTGGTAGCGGGGACCTCCTACGAGCAGTACTTC.

This clone was seen a few times. The gene calls are TRBV19 and TRBJ1-5; 9 bases are a match to TRBD1. J gave up 0 bases and V 6 bases, and 6 bases lay outside the gene matches. CDR1 is LNHDA and CDR2 is SQIVND in the germline V gene (reference sequence). This CDR3 has 16 residues. CDR3 sequence reads: CASRHKTGGSNQPQHF. DNA for the CDR3: TGTGCCAGTAGGCATAAGACAGGGGGTAGCAATCAGCCCCAGCATTTT. The variable domain in full, completed from reference TRBV19 and TRBJ1-5, reads DGGITQSPKYLFRKEGQNVTLSCEQNLNHDAMYWYRQDPGQGLRLIYYSQIVNDFQKGDIAEGYSVSREKKESFPLTVTSAQKNPTAFYLCASRHKTGGSNQPQHFGDGTRLSIL.

The J gene is TRBJ2-7, the V gene TRBV6-5; a weak D match, TRBD1 (5 bases). V was pared by 5 bases and J by 3 bases, with 11 bases between. CDR1 and CDR2 (germline): MNHEY, SVGAGI. The CDR3 has 13 amino acids. The CDR3 reads CASSRGSFYEQYV. The DNA of the CDR3 is TGTGCCAGCAGTAGGGGCAGTTTCTACGAGCAGTACGTC.

The J gene is TRBJ2-2, the V gene TRBV7-3; 8 bases are shared with TRBD1. The CDR3 runs 16 residues. CDR1 and CDR2 from the germline V gene are SGHTA and FQGTGA. Trimming cost V 1 base and J 4 bases; bases outside gene matches: 5. The CDR3 region is CASSLIGGQGTGELFF. CDR3 sequence (DNA): TGTGCCAGCAGCTTAATCGGCGGACAGGGCACCGGGGAGCTGTTTTTT.